The sample holds a few counts of the clone carrying this T cell receptor (beta chain). Its antigen is not known. Combining a sample-barcoded 5' primer with a J-beta primer mix, a second PCR ran for about 7 to 11 cycles. Using its own MiXCR run on the 5' RACE reads, TCRdb lists one record per CDR3 protein. Among about 580,000 distinct CDR3 sequences, roughly 48% were seen once, and the ten largest hold approximately 25%. This specimen belongs to a study of blood T cells in healthy people across ages. Whole-study findings and limits: Conclusively comparing naive with antigen-experienced cells was impossible with unsorted PBMCs.

The CDR3 runs 16 residues. Trimming shortened V by 0 bases and J by 5 bases, and 16 bases separated the two germline ends. CDR1 is LGHNA and CDR2 is YSLEER in the germline V gene. The chain recombines TRBV4-3 with TRBJ1-2, with unresolved D. Sequenced: blood. The clonotype comes from an elderly man in good health. Here the CDR3 DNA reads TGCGCCAGCAGCCAAGATCTGTACAGCGCGATTTATGGCTACACCTTC. This encodes CASSQDLYSAIYGYTF.